This TCR beta chain derives from a study of cytomegalovirus exposure and HLA in healthy donors. Study overall: Within the Caucasian-associated ancestry cluster were roughly 81% of the approximately 400 genotyped donors.

V lost 5 bases and J lost 4; bases outside the gene matches: 9. The germline gives CDR1 SGHVS, CDR2 FQNEAQ. The CDR3 is 16 amino acids. It was with 60 Vbeta and 13 Jbeta primers that the PCR ran. Clones were sequenced by immunoSEQ multiplex PCR, and TCRdb holds only the in-frame ones, with some missing. The top ten clones hold 4% to 5% of a sample with 110,000 or so clones, less than 80% of them seen once. Though nominally healthy at sampling, donors likely had unrecorded immune exposures. General study findings and limits: Reports indicated that the classifier achieved high specificity and sensitivity in diagnosing cytomegalovirus status.

In its sample, this clone was seen a few times. As yet, its antigen is unknown. The rearrangement uses TRBV7-8 and TRBJ2-1, with 9 nucleotides matching TRBD2. The receptor was derived from a woman between 35 and 50 years old in good health and CMV-seropositive. Sample: PBMCs. This CDR3 is CASSRDLAGVYNEQFF. The CDR3, as DNA: TGTGCCAGCAGCCGTGACTTAGCGGGAGTTTACAATGAGCAGTTCTTC.